This is a list of T cell receptor beta chains from one sample in a study of blood T cell repertoires in COVID-19. The protocol was immunoSEQ multiplex PCR, while the TCRdb copy is restricted to in-frame clones and leaves out a portion. The repertoire holds about 200,000 clones, with around 92% as singletons. Sequenced input: PBMCs or T cells enriched from blood (not recorded which). Every receptor here comes from a woman aged 18-29 years who had recovered from COVID-19. CDR3s include the opening cysteine and the closing phenylalanine or tryptophan. D genes are given only for firm matches. Clone size appears in some rows only: once, few, many, or a class for an expanded clone.

TRBV7-9	-	once	TRBJ2-7	CASSSRGGYDYEQYF	TGTGCCAGCAGCTCCCGCGGGGGCTACGACTACGAGCAGTACTTC
TRBV3-1/TRBV3-2	-	-	TRBJ1-2	CASSHEQGDSLGYTF	TGTGCCAGCAGCCATGAGCAGGGCGATAGCCTGGGCTACACCTTC
TRBV9	-	once	TRBJ1-3	CASSVGSSGNTIYF	TGTGCCAGCAGCGTAGGCAGCTCTGGAAACACCATATATTTT
TRBV9	-	once	TRBJ2-7	CASSPSSYEQYF	TGTGCCAGCAGCCCGAGCTCCTACGAGCAGTACTTC
TRBV11-2	TRBD1	once	TRBJ2-7	CASSSGGNEQYF	TGTGCCAGCAGCTCAGGGGGCAACGAGCAGTACTTC
TRBV6-5	TRBD1	-	TRBJ1-5	CASSPRLGGLQPQHF	TGTGCCAGCAGTCCCCGGTTAGGGGGCCTTCAGCCCCAGCATTTT
TRBV19	-	few	TRBJ2-7	CASRQADRWEQYF	TGTGCCAGTAGACAGGCCGACCGTTGGGAGCAGTACTTC
TRBV7-6	TRBD1	few	TRBJ2-7	CASSRDRAHEQYF	TGTGCCAGCAGCCGGGACAGGGCCCACGAGCAGTACTTC
TRBV10-3	TRBD1	-	TRBJ1-4	CAISDGTGGLNEKLFF	TGTGCCATCAGTGATGGGACAGGTGGACTTAATGAAAAACTGTTTTTT
TRBV28	TRBD1	once	TRBJ1-2	CASSLGVRQGALSYGYTF	TGTGCCAGCAGTTTAGGAGTGAGACAGGGTGCTCTCTCCTATGGCTACACCTTC
TRBV4-1	TRBD1	few	TRBJ2-7	CASSRRTGGNRYEQYF	TGCGCCAGCAGCCGACGGACAGGGGGCAATCGGTACGAGCAGTACTTC
TRBV30	-	-	TRBJ1-3	CAWRTGLGGNTIYF	TGTGCCTGGAGGACAGGACTAGGAGGAAACACCATATATTTT
TRBV5-1	-	-	TRBJ1-6	CASSLLSSGDNSPLHF	TGCGCCAGCAGCTTGTTGTCCTCGGGTGATAATTCACCCCTCCACTTT
TRBV14	TRBD2	-	TRBJ2-1	CASSPGLPNEQFF	TGTGCCAGCAGCCCGGGACTACCCAATGAGCAGTTCTTC
TRBV11-2	-	-	TRBJ1-2	CASSLDGQGRVGYTF	TGTGCCAGCAGCTTAGATGGTCAGGGTCGTGTAGGCTACACCTTC
TRBV27	-	-	TRBJ1-2	CASSPLDISNYGYTF	TGTGCCAGCAGTCCTCTGGACATTTCTAACTATGGCTACACCTTC
TRBV30	TRBD1	-	TRBJ2-7	CAWSLGQGGDEQYF	TGTGCCTGGAGTTTGGGACAGGGTGGCGACGAGCAGTACTTC
TRBV2	-	-	TRBJ2-1	CASRAGDEQFF	TGTGCCAGCAGGGCCGGGGATGAGCAGTTCTTC
TRBV5-6	-	-	TRBJ1-2	CASSLVRGNGYTF	TGTGCCAGCAGCTTGGTACGAGGGAATGGCTACACCTTC
TRBV5-4	TRBD1	-	TRBJ1-5	CASSLGGQGSVGNQPQHF	TGTGCCAGCAGCTTGGGGGGACAGGGCAGCGTGGGCAATCAGCCCCAGCATTTT
TRBV4-1	TRBD1	-	TRBJ2-3	CASSPRTGLTDTQYF	TGCGCCAGCAGCCCAAGGACAGGGCTCACAGATACGCAGTATTTT
TRBV7-3	TRBD1	-	TRBJ2-1	CASATGGLHNEQFF	TGTGCCAGCGCCACAGGGGGTCTTCACAATGAGCAGTTCTTC
TRBV3-1/TRBV3-2	TRBD2	-	TRBJ2-5	CASSQGLAGGPETQYF	TGTGCCAGCAGCCAGGGACTAGCGGGGGGGCCGGAGACCCAGTACTTC
TRBV29-1	-	-	TRBJ1-2	CSVEGYGYTF	TGCAGCGTCGAGGGCTATGGCTACACCTTC
TRBV29-1	TRBD1	-	TRBJ1-2	CSVKPGTGVDNYGYTF	TGCAGCGTCAAGCCAGGTACAGGGGTGGATAACTATGGCTACACCTTC
TRBV7-6	-	-	TRBJ2-1	CASSLGGWRGKHNEQFF	TGTGCCAGCAGCTTAGGGGGGTGGAGGGGAAAACACAATGAGCAGTTCTTC
TRBV5-6	-	-	TRBJ2-1	CASSLLKEQFF	TGTGCCAGCAGCTTGTTAAAAGAGCAGTTCTTC
TRBV6-5	-	-	TRBJ2-7	CASTNRGGEQYF	TGTGCCAGCACCAACAGGGGGGGCGAGCAGTACTTC
TRBV10-3	TRBD2	few	TRBJ2-5	CAISLVAGGSETQYF	TGTGCCATCAGCCTAGTAGCGGGGGGATCAGAGACCCAGTACTTC
TRBV5-1	-	-	TRBJ2-3	CASKYGTSNTDTQYF	TGCGCCAGCAAGTATGGGACTTCAAACACAGATACGCAGTATTTT
TRBV9	TRBD2	-	TRBJ2-1	CASAEASGVNEQFF	TGTGCCAGCGCCGAGGCCAGCGGGGTTAATGAGCAGTTCTTC
TRBV10-2	-	-	TRBJ1-2	CASSTSERANYGYTF	TGCGCCAGCAGCACCTCAGAGCGAGCTAACTATGGCTACACCTTC
TRBV10-2	TRBD1	-	TRBJ2-3	CASTLDRGLTDTQYF	TGCGCCAGCACCCTGGACAGGGGGCTGACAGATACGCAGTATTTT
TRBV2	-	-	TRBJ2-4	CASTLTGSNIQYF	TGTGCCAGCACTCTAACGGGATCAAACATTCAGTACTTC
TRBV7-2	TRBD1	-	TRBJ1-5	CASSLGARGPYQPQHF	TGTGCCAGCAGCTTAGGGGCCAGGGGGCCCTATCAGCCCCAGCATTTT
TRBV19	TRBD1	-	TRBJ2-1	CASRDRASYNEQFF	TGTGCCAGTCGGGACAGGGCCTCCTACAATGAGCAGTTCTTC
TRBV19	-	-	TRBJ1-1	CASSLMMGAGTEAFF	TGTGCCAGTAGCTTAATGATGGGGGCGGGTACTGAAGCTTTCTTT
TRBV19	-	-	TRBJ2-3	CASSTGPSTDTQYF	TGTGCCAGTAGTACCGGTCCAAGCACAGATACGCAGTATTTT
TRBV7-9	-	few	TRBJ2-7	CASSSMTGGSSYEQYF	TGTGCCAGCAGCTCAATGACAGGAGGAAGCTCCTACGAGCAGTACTTC
TRBV25-1	-	-	TRBJ2-1	CASSERKELGNEQFF	TGTGCCAGCAGTGAAAGGAAGGAGCTTGGCAATGAGCAGTTCTTC
TRBV27	-	-	TRBJ2-1	CASSPSGFSWISEQFF	TGTGCCAGCAGCCCTTCGGGGTTCTCTTGGATTAGTGAGCAGTTCTTC